This T cell receptor beta chain came from a study of PD-1 blockade in classical Hodgkin lymphoma. Time point in this sample: newly diagnosed, previously untreated cHL patient sample. Serving as comparison were PBMCs from newly diagnosed, untreated classical Hodgkin lymphoma, which were sequenced alongside the relapsed/refractory trial patients. Clones were read by immunoSEQ multiplex PCR, and TCRdb kept only the in-frame ones, dropping some. This table has about 16,000 clones, 70% to 90% appearing once. Study-wide findings and caveats: Possibly reflecting disease activity or prior therapy, repertoire differences have causes that remain undefined. According to reports, newly diagnosed patients had lower baseline TCR diversity than healthy donors, and relapsed/refractory patients had lower baseline TCR diversity still.

Regarding this clone: The target antigen is unknown.

The sequenced sample consisted of peripheral blood mononuclear cells (PBMCs). This TCR came from a human donor with classical Hodgkin lymphoma.

The CDR3 coding sequence is TGTGCCAGCAGCTTACAGGGTTTGCTCACTGAAGCTTTCTTT. Its translation: CASSLQGLLTEAFF. The gene calls are TRBV5-6 and TRBJ1-1, with D perhaps matching TRBD1 (6 bases). Trimming shortened V by 2 bases and J by 4 bases, and 12 bases separated the two germline ends. The germline CDR1 and CDR2 sequences are SGHDT and YYEEEE. The CDR3 consists of 14 residues.